This T cell receptor beta chain was recovered during a study of T cells after yellow fever vaccination. There are 14 residues in the CDR3. Per the germline V gene, CDR1 is MGHRA and CDR2 is YSYEKL. Trimming left V 4 bases short and J 2 bases short, with 11 bases between. This clonotype appeared many times. Its antigen is unidentified. Overall study findings and caveats: Faster peaking, at day 5 versus 15, marked a secondary response that was weaker.

It was through 5'RACE template switching that TCR cDNA was made, with a universal primer site and UMIs added. TCRdb reprocessed the 5' RACE reads with MiXCR, giving one entry per CDR3 protein. The data contain approximately 240,000 distinct CDR3 sequences, roughly 3.7% of them singletons. The chain has TRBV4-1 and TRBJ1-2; D ambiguous. The specimen was PBMCs, collected 15 days after the yellow fever booster vaccination. The clonotype comes from a man between 18 and 29 years old who received the YFV17D yellow fever vaccine. The CDR3: CASSRDPGNYGYTF. CDR3 bases: TGCGCCAGCAGCCGAGATCCGGGCAACTATGGCTACACCTTC.